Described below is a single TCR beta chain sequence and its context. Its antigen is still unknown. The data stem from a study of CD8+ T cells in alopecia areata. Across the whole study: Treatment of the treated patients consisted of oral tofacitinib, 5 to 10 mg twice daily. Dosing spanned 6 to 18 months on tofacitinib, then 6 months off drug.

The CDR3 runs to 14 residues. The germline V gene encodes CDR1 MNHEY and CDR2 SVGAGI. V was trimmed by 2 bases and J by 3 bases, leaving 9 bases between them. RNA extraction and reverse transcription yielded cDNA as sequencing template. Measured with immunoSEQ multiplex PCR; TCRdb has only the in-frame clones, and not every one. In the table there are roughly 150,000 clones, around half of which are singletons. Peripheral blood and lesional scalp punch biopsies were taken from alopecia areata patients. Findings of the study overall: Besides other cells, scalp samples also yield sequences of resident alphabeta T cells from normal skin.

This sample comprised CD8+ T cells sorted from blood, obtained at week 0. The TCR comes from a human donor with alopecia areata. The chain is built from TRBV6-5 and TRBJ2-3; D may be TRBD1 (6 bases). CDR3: CASSYEGETDTQYF. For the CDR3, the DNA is TGTGCCAGCAGTTACGAGGGGGAGACAGATACGCAGTATTTT.